A single sample is the source of the 27 T cell receptor beta chains below, sequenced in a study of low-dose radiotherapy and immunotherapy resistance in tumors. Primers targeting TRAV and TRBV primed first-strand cDNA, covering alpha and beta chains. TCRs underwent about 20 PCR cycles of amplification with a constant-region primer and V-primer adapter. TCRdb reprocessed the reads with MiXCR, giving one entry per CDR3 protein. There are some 13,000 distinct CDR3 sequences in the sample; 60% occur only once, and approximately 8% lies in the top ten. All receptors derive from a human donor with advanced metastatic prostate, ovarian, gallbladder or colorectal cancer (not recorded which). This table probably holds off-target reads from a library built for another chain.

The V call is TRBV4-1, the J call TRBJ2-7, with a tentative D call TRBD2 (6 bases). The CDR3 sequence is 14 residues long. CDR1 MGHRA and CDR2 YSYEKL come from the germline V gene. Deletions cut 1 base from V and 3 bases from J, with 10 bases between. This chain's CDR3 is CASSQGAGLYEQYF. The CDR3 region has the DNA TGCGCCAGCAGCCAAGGTGCGGGGCTCTACGAGCAGTACTTC.

This rearrangement joins TRBV4-1 to TRBJ2-1; a weak D match, TRBD1 (6 bases). This CDR3 has 15 amino acids. Trimming took off 0 bases at V and 8 bases at J, with 14 bases between the two ends. Germline CDR1 MGHRA, CDR2 YSYEKL. CDR3 region: CASSQEGRAGDEQFF. CDR3 nucleotide sequence: TGCGCCAGCAGCCAAGAAGGTCGAGCAGGGGATGAGCAGTTCTTC.

This chain links TRBV6-5 with TRBJ2-7; D gene uncertain. CDR1 and CDR2 from the germline V gene are MNHEY and SVGAGI. The CDR3 is 14 residues long. Trimming took off 2 bases at V and 5 bases at J, with 13 bases between the two ends. In DNA, the CDR3 is TGTGCCAGCAGTTACGGGTCGAGTCGGGACGAGCAGTACTTC. Its protein product is CASSYGSSRDEQYF.

This clonotype was seen just once. The chain is built from TRBV3-1 and TRBJ2-3; D gene ambiguous. Deletions cut 4 bases from V and 1 base from J, with 15 bases between. The CDR3 is 16 amino acids. Germline V gene sequence: CDR1 LGHDT, CDR2 YNNKEL (reference sequence). Here the CDR3 reads CASSPPGSVRTDTQYF. DNA for the CDR3: TGTGCCAGCAGCCCTCCGGGCAGCGTGCGCACAGATACGCAGTATTTT.

This chain connects TRBV29-1 to TRBJ2-3, with 7 bases identical to TRBD1. V shed 6 bases and J 2 bases; nucleotides not matched to a gene: 11. The CDR3 covers 15 residues. From germline, CDR1 is SQVTM and CDR2 ANQGSEA. The CDR3 nucleotides read TGCAGCGTGTCCATACAGGGGAACCCCACAGATACGCAGTATTTT. This codes for CSVSIQGNPTDTQYF.

The chain uses TRBV5-1 and TRBJ2-7; 8 nucleotides line up with TRBD1. CDR3 length equals 15 residues. CDR1 is SGHRS and CDR2 is YFSETQ in the germline V gene. Unmatched junction bases numbered 7, after V lost 0 bases and J lost 5 bases. The CDR3 loop reads CASSLGQGIWDEQYF. The CDR3 DNA reads TGCGCCAGCAGCTTGGGACAGGGGATATGGGACGAGCAGTACTTC.

V is TRBV7-7 and J is TRBJ2-5; D possibly corresponds to TRBD1 (5 bases). V lost 10 bases to trimming and J lost 7 bases, with 25 bases between them. The CDR3 length is 15 residues. CDR1 is SSHAT, CDR2 FNYEAQ, per germline (reference sequence). CDR3 nucleotides: TGTGCCACGGAGTTAGGCAGCGTGGGGCGAGGGACCCAGTACTTC. This codes for CATELGSVGRGTQYF.

V and J are TRBV4-2 and TRBJ2-7; either TRBD1 or TRBD2 may fit D (5 bases each). Germline CDR1 reads LGHNA; CDR2 reads YNFKEQ. The CDR3 loop spans 17 amino acids. Trimming stripped 0 bases from V and 0 bases from J, with 15 bases between. The CDR3 nucleotides are TGTGCCAGCAGCCAAGAACAAGGGACCATTAGCTCCTACGAGCAGTACTTC. It specifies CASSQEQGTISSYEQYF.

This clonotype was found once. The gene calls are TRBV21-1 and TRBJ2-1; the D call in the table, TRBD1, was not verified against the DNA. TRBV21-1 is assigned pseudogene status. CDR3 length equals 19 residues. DNA for the CDR3: TGTGCCAGCAGCAAATCTTTTCAAGGGGGGGCCCCATCCTACAATGAGCAGTTCTTC. It is translated as CASSKSFQGGAPSYNEQFF.

This chain links TRBV2 with TRBJ2-4; 7 bases line up with TRBD1. The CDR3 consists of 13 residues. Germline lookup yields CDR1 SNHLY and CDR2 FYNNEI. V shed 11 bases and J 0 bases; nucleotides not matched to a gene: 4. CDR3 DNA: TGTGCCCATCAGGGGGAAGCCAAAAACATTCAGTACTTC. Translation gives CAHQGEAKNIQYF.

The V call is TRBV6-2 or TRBV6-3, the J call TRBJ2-2, with 8 bases that match TRBD1. Germline CDR1 and CDR2: MNHEY and SVGEGT. J lost 3 bases, V lost 4 bases, and 4 bases had no gene match. CDR3 length equals 15 residues. The CDR3 region is CASSSDRVYTGELFF. CDR3 coding DNA: TGTGCCAGCAGTTCGGACAGGGTTTACACCGGGGAGCTGTTTTTT.

V and J are TRBV7-3 and TRBJ2-5; weak D call: TRBD2 (5 bases). The CDR3 is made up of 16 amino acids. V was cut by 2 bases and J by 4 bases, with 17 bases left in between. The germline CDR1 and CDR2 sequences are SGHTA and FQGTGA. The CDR3 DNA reads TGTGCCAGCAGCTTAGATTTCTCCGGGGTCAGAGAGACCCAGTACTTC. Amino acids: CASSLDFSGVRETQYF.

This clonotype was found once. The chain carries TRBV6-2 or TRBV6-3 and TRBJ2-1, with D possibly matching TRBD2 (5 bases). Germline lookup yields CDR1 MNHEY and CDR2 SVGEGT. Deletions cut 3 bases from V and 5 bases from J, with 17 bases between. The CDR3 is 16 amino acids. CDR3 DNA: TGTGCCAGCAGTTATAGTAATTGGCGGGCAGACAATGAGCAGTTCTTC. Translating gives CASSYSNWRADNEQFF.

This clonotype was detected only once. The chain joins TRBV9 to TRBJ2-7, with 8 positions matching TRBD1. This CDR3 is 15 amino acids long. CDR1 and CDR2 (germline): SGDLS, YYNGEE. Trimming removed 4 bases from V and 0 bases from J; junction bases left unmatched: 6. The CDR3 reads CASSPTGAFSYEQYF. CDR3 DNA sequence: TGTGCCAGCAGCCCGACAGGGGCCTTCTCCTACGAGCAGTACTTC.

The genes are TRBV28 and TRBJ1-2, with D perhaps matching TRBD1 (5 bases). The CDR3 covers 12 residues. Germline V gives CDR1 MDHEN, CDR2 SYDVKM. V was shortened by 6 bases and J by 7 bases, with 12 bases between the two germline ends. CDR3 region: CASRRQGSGYTF. The CDR3 DNA follows: TGTGCCAGCAGGAGGCAGGGTTCTGGCTACACCTTC.

The chain couples TRBV11-2 to TRBJ2-1; D ambiguous. V dropped 1 base and J dropped 7 bases, with 5 bases sitting between them. Germline lookup yields CDR1 SGHAT and CDR2 FQNNGV. This CDR3 spans 12 amino acids. This CDR3 reads CASSLARNEQFF. CDR3 DNA: TGTGCCAGCAGCTTAGCGAGGAATGAGCAGTTCTTC.

The rearrangement uses TRBV12-3 or TRBV12-4 and TRBJ2-2; 7 positions match TRBD2. The CDR3 runs to 13 residues. The J segment lost 5 bases and the V segment lost 6 bases, leaving 3 bases of the junction unmatched. The CDR3 nucleotides are TGTGCCAGCAGGTTTAGCGGGACCGGGGAGCTGTTTTTT. This gives the protein CASRFSGTGELFF.

This clonotype came up a few times. The DNA of the CDR3 is TGCAGCGTCGGAACCGGACAATCGAACACCGGGGAGCTGTTTTTT. Translation: CSVGTGQSNTGELFF. This chain links TRBV29-1 with TRBJ2-2; perhaps TRBD1 as D (5 bases). The germline V and J ends were trimmed by 6 bases and 0 bases, with 14 bases remaining between them. The CDR3 extends over 15 amino acids. Germline CDR1 reads SQVTM; CDR2 reads ANQGSEA.

This chain uses TRBV5-1 with TRBJ2-7, with D tentatively TRBD1 (6 bases). CDR1 and CDR2 (germline): SGHRS, YFSETQ. The CDR3 has 16 residues. V was clipped by 4 bases and J by 2 bases, with 19 bases between them. The CDR3 sequence is CASSPQGQSTAYEQYF. DNA for the CDR3: TGCGCCAGCAGCCCCCAGGGGCAGAGCACAGCCTACGAGCAGTACTTC.

The chain couples TRBV6-5 to TRBJ1-4, with D maybe TRBD1 (5 bases). The CDR3 has 14 amino acids. Germline V gene data show CDR1 as MNHEY and CDR2 as SVGAGI. Between the trimmed V and J ends, which lost 2 bases and 8 bases, there was a span of 12 bases. For the CDR3, the DNA is TGTGCCAGCAGTTACGCCGGGGCTTACGAAAAACTGTTTTTT. This translates into CASSYAGAYEKLFF.

The rearrangement links TRBV12-3 or TRBV12-4 to TRBJ2-6; D is ambiguous. V gave up 0 bases and J gave up 0 bases, with 6 bases separating them. The CDR3 is 16 amino acids. The CDR3: CASSLALGSGANVLTF. The CDR3 DNA sequence: TGTGCCAGCAGTTTAGCGCTCGGCTCTGGGGCCAACGTCCTGACTTTC.

The gene calls are TRBV5-1 and TRBJ1-5, with D possibly matching TRBD1 (6 bases). V lost 0 bases and J lost 6, with 10 bases in between. Looked up from germline, CDR1 is SGHRS and CDR2 is YFSETQ. CDR3 size: 14 residues. CDR3 region: CASSLDTGSQPQHF. The CDR3 region has the DNA TGCGCCAGCAGCTTGGATACAGGGAGTCAGCCCCAGCATTTT. The variable domain in full, completed from reference TRBV5-1 and TRBJ1-5, reads KAGVTQTPRYLIKTRGQQVTLSCSPISGHRSVSWYQQTPGQGLQFLFEYFSETQRNKGNFPGRFSGRQFSNSRSEMNVSTLELGDSALYLCASSLDTGSQPQHFGDGTRLSIL.

The J gene is TRBJ2-1, the V gene TRBV5-1, with 12 bases that match TRBD1. CDR3 length: 15 residues. Germline V gives CDR1 SGHRS, CDR2 YFSETQ. V shed 4 bases and J 9 bases; nucleotides not matched to a gene: 8. The CDR3 region is CASSQGQGATSEQFF. CDR3 coding DNA: TGCGCCAGCAGCCAGGGACAGGGGGCCACTAGTGAGCAGTTCTTC.

This clonotype was detected only a few times. This chain uses TRBV28 with TRBJ1-5; D unresolved. V lost 2 bases and J 7 bases, leaving 18 bases between the germline ends. CDR3 length: 16 residues. Germline CDR1 MDHEN, CDR2 SYDVKM. CDR3 residues: CASSLAGAGPKQPQHF. Written as DNA, the CDR3 is TGTGCCAGCAGTTTAGCGGGCGCGGGTCCCAAACAGCCCCAGCATTTT.

The table lists this clonotype with a few counts. This chain joins TRBV28 and TRBJ2-1, with a possible D match to TRBD1 (5 bases). V was cut by 5 bases and J by 15 bases, with 14 bases left in between. CDR3 length: 11 amino acids. The V gene's germline CDR1 is MDHEN and CDR2 SYDVKM. The CDR3 here is CASSRLGRRFF. The CDR3 bases are TGTGCCAGCAGTCGACTGGGGCGAAGGTTCTTC.

The V gene is TRBV5-6, the J gene TRBJ2-1; D is unclear. V lost 1 base to trimming and J lost 0 bases, with 8 bases between them. Germline-derived CDR1 and CDR2 are SGHDT and YYEEEE. The CDR3 has 15 amino acids. The CDR3 DNA sequence: TGTGCCAGCAGCTTGCTCCAGAGCTCCTACAATGAGCAGTTCTTC. This translates into CASSLLQSSYNEQFF.

This chain joins TRBV20-1 and TRBJ2-7, with D uncertain. CDR3 length: 11 residues. In germline, CDR1 is DFQATT, CDR2 SNEGSKA (reference sequence). The V end lost 2 bases, the J end lost 7 bases, and 9 bases lay between the germline ends. CDR3 bases: TGCAGTGCTAGAAGAGAGTGGGAGCAGTACTTC. This codes for CSARREWEQYF.